This entry concerns a single T cell receptor (beta chain). The antigen remains unidentified. These data originate in a study of T cell repertoires in cytomegalovirus infection. Overall study context: Public TCR beta signatures provided an indication of both CMV infection and a matching HLA type. Broader study findings: The response measured ex vivo was dominated by TCR beta clonotypes (HLA-C-restricted and CMV-specific). Carriers of CMV and the relevant HLA type were discriminated by public TCR beta frequency.

TCRdb fed the reads into MiXCR, producing one record per CDR3 protein. The table shows 150,000 to 200,000 distinct CDR3 sequences, with 15% to 20% occurring only once. Trimming removed 6 bases from V and 6 bases from J; junction bases left unmatched: 16. The CDR3 contains 15 residues. Germline-derived CDR1 and CDR2 are DFQATT and SNEGSKA (reference sequence). The chain recombines TRBV20-1 with TRBJ2-7, with 8 bases fitting TRBD2. This clonotype was sampled from a human donor in good health (CMV status not recorded). Some clones in this sample may be carry-over from other donors' samples. Sequenced sample: PBMCs. CDR3 amino acids: CSAPGASGSLSEQYF. CDR3 bases: TGCAGTGCCCCCGGTGCTAGCGGGTCCTTGTCCGAGCAGTACTTC.